Included here is one TCR beta chain sequence, with context. One junction end does not reproduce the germline sequence, and a read error may be involved. Thyroid surgery took place with no prior treatment in any patient. This specimen belongs to a study of metastatic and nonmetastatic thyroid tumors. The overall study: Peripheral blood and tumor or nodule samples from malignant and benign thyroid patients were compared.

TCRdb reanalyzed the PCR reads via MiXCR. The sample lists tens of thousands of clones, over 15% occurring once. The germline CDR1 and CDR2 sequences are MNHNS and SASEGT. This CDR3 contains 15 residues. The chain recombines TRBV6-1 with TRBJ1-1, with D perhaps matching TRBD1 (6 bases). What was sequenced was blood. The clonotype was recovered from a female donor with papillary thyroid cancer or a benign thyroid nodule (not recorded which). Some clones in this sample may be carry-over from other donors' samples. The CDR3 sequence is CASRRKGGMNTEDFF. CDR3 DNA: TGTGCCAGCAGACGAAAAGGGGGGATGAACACTGAAGATTTCTTT.